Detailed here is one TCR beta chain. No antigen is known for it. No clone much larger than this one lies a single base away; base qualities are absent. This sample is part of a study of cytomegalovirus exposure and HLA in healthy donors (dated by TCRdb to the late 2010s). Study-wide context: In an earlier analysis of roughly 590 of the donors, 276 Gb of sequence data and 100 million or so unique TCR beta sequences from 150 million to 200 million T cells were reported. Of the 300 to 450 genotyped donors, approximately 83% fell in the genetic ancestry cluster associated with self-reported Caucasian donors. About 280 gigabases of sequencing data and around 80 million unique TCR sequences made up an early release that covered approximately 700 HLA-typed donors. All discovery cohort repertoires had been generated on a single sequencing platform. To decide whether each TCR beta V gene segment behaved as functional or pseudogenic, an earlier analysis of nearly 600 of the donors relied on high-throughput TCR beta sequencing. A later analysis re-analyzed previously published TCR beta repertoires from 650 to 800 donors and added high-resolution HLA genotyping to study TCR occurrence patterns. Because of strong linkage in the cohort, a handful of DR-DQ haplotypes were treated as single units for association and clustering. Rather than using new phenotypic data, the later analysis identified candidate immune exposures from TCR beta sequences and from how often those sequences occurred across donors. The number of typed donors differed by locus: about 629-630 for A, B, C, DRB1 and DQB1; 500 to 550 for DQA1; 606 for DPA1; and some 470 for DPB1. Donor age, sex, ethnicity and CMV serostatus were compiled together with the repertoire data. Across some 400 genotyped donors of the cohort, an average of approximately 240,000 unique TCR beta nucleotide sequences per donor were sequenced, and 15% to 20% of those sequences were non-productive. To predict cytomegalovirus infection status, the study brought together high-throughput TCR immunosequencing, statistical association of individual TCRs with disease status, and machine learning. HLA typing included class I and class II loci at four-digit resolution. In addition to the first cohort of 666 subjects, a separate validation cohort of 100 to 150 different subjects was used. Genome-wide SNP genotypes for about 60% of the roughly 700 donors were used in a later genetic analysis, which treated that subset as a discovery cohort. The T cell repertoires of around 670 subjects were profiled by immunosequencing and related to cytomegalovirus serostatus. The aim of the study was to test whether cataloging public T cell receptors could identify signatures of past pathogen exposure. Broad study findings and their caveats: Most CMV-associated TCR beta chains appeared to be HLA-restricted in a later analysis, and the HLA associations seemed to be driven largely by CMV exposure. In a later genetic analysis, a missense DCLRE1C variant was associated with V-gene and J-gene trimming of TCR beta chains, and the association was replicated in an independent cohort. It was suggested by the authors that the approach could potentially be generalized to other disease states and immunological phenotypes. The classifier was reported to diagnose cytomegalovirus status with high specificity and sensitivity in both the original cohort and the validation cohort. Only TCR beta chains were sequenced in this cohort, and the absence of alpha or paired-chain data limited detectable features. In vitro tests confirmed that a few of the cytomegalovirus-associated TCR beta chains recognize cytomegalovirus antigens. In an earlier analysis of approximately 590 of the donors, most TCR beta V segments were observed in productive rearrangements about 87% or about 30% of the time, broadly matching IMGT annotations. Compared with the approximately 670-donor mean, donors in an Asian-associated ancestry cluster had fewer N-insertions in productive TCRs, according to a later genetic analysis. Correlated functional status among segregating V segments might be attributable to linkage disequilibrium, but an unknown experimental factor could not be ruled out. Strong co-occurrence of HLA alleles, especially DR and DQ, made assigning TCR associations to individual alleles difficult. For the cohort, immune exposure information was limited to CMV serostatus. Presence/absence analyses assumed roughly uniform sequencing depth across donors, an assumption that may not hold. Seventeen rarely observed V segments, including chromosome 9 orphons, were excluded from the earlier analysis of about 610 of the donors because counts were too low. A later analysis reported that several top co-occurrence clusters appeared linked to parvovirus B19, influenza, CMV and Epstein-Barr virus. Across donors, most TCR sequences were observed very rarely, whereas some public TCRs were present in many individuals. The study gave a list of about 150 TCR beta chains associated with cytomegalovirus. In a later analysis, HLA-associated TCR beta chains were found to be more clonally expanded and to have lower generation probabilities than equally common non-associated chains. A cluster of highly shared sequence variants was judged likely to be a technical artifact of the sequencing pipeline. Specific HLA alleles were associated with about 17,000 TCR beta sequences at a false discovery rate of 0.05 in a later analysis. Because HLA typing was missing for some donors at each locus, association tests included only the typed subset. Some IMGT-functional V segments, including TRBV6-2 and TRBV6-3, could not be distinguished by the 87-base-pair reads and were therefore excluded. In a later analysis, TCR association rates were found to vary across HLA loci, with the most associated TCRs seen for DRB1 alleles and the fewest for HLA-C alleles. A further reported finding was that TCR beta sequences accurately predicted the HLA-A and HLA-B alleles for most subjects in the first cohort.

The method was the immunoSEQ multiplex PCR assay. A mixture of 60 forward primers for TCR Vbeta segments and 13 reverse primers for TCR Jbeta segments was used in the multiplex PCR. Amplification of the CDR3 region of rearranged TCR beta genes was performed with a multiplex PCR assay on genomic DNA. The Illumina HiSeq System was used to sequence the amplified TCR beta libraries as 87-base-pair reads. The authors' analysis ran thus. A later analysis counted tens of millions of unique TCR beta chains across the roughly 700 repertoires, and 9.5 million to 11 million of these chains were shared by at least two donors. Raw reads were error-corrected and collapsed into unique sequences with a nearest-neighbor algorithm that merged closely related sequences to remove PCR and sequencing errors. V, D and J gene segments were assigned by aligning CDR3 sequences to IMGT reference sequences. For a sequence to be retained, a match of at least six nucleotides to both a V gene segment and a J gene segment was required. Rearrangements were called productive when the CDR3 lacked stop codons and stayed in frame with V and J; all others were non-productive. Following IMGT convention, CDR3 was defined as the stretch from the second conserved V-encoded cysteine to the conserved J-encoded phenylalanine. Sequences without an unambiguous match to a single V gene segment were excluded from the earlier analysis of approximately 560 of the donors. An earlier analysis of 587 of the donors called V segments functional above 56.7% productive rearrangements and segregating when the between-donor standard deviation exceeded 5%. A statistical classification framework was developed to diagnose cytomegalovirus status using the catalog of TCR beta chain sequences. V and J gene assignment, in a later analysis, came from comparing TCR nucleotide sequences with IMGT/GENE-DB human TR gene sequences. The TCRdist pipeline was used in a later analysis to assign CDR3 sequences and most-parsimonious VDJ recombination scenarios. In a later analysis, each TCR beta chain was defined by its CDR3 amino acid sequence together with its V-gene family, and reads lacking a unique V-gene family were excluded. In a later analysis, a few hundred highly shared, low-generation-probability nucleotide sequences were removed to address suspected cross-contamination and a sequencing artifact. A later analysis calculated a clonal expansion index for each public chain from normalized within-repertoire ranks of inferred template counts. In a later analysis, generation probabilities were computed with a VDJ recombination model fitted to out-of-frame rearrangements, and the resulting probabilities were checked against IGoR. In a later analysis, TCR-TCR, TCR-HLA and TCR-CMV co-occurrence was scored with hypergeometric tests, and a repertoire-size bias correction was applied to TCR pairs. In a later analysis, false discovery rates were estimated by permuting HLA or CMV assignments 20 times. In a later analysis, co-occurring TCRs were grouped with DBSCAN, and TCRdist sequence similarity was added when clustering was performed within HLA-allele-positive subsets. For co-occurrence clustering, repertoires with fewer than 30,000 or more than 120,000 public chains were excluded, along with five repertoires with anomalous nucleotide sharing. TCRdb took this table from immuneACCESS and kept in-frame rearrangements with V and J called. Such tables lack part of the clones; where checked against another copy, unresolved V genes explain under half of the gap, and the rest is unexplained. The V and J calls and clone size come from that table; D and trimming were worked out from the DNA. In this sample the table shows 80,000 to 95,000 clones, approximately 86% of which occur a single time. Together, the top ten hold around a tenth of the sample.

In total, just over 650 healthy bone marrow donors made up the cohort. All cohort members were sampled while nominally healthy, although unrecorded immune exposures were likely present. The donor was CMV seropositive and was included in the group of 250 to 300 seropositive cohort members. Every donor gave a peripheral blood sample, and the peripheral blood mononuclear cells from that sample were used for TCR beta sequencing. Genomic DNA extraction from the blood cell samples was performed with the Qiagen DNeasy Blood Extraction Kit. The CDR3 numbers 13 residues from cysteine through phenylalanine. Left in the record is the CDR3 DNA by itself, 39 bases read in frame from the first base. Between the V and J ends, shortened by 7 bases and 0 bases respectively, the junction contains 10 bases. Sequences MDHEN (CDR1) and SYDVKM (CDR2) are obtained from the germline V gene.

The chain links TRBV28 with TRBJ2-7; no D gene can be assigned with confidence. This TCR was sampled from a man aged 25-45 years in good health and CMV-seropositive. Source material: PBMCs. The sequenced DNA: TGTGCCAGCACCCCAGGTGACTCCTACGAGCAGTACTTC. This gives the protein CASTPGDSYEQYF. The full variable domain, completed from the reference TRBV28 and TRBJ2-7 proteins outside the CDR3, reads DVKVTQSSRYLVKRTGEKVFLECVQDMDHENMFWYRQDPGLGLRLIYFSYDVKMKEKGDIPEGYSVSREKKERFSLILESASTNQTSMYLCASTPGDSYEQYFGPGTRLTVT.